A single sample is the source of the 23 T cell receptor beta chains below, sequenced in a study of early T cells in non-severe SARS-CoV-2 infection. From the 5' RACE reads, TCRdb called clonotypes with MiXCR, one entry per CDR3 protein. The data contain 80,000 or so distinct CDR3 sequences, around 11% of them singletons. The sample here was whole blood, taken at baseline. The receptors derive from an adult who was a healthcare worker with PCR-confirmed SARS-CoV-2 infection or an uninfected control (not recorded which).

The chain couples TRBV6-5 to TRBJ2-7; TRBD1 matches at 8 bases. V was pared by 0 bases and J by 2 bases, with 6 bases of the junction left unmatched. The length of the CDR3 is 16 residues. Germline V gene sequence: CDR1 MNHEY, CDR2 SVGAGI. The CDR3 is CASSYSGQGWAYEQYF. For the CDR3, the DNA is TGTGCCAGCAGTTACTCTGGACAGGGATGGGCCTACGAGCAGTACTTC.

CDR3 coding DNA: TGTGCCAGCAGCTCGGGGGCGGAAGAGACCCAGTACTTC. This gives the protein CASSSGAEETQYF. The chain is built from TRBV11-3 and TRBJ2-5; TRBD1 or TRBD2 may be the D gene (6 bases each). This CDR3 region has 13 residues. Trimming removed 4 bases from V and 3 bases from J, with 9 bases in between. Germline loops: CDR1 SGHNT, CDR2 YENEEA.

This clonotype was seen at least ten times. V gene TRBV6-1 combines with J gene TRBJ2-1, with 8 bases identical to TRBD2. Germline CDR1 MNHNS, CDR2 SASEGT. V shed 8 bases and J 2 bases; nucleotides not matched to a gene: 11. This CDR3 contains 16 residues. DNA of the CDR3: TGTGCCAGCCAGACGTACTTCGGGGGGGCCTACAATGAGCAGTTCTTC. Amino acids: CASQTYFGGAYNEQFF.

This clonotype was counted only a few times. This sequence joins TRBV6-6 and TRBJ2-7, with 8 bases identical to TRBD1. Germline trimming cut 7 bases from V and 0 bases from J; bases unmatched to any gene: 8. Germline V CDR1 and CDR2: MNHNY, SVGAGI (reference sequence). This CDR3 region has 15 residues. The CDR3 sequence: CASTGTGLSSYEQYF. CDR3 nucleotide sequence: TGTGCCAGCACCGGGACAGGACTCAGCTCCTACGAGCAGTACTTC.

The rearrangement links TRBV29-1 to TRBJ2-1; possibly TRBD2 for D (7 bases). Germline V gene lookup returns CDR1 SQVTM and CDR2 ANQGSEA. Between the trimmed V and J ends, which lost 0 bases and 8 bases, there was a span of 17 bases. This CDR3 comprises 15 residues. CDR3 loop: CSVEDRLAGEDEQFF. In DNA, the CDR3 is TGCAGCGTTGAAGATCGACTAGCAGGGGAGGATGAGCAGTTCTTC.

The chain uses TRBV29-1 and TRBJ1-2, with unresolved D. The length of the CDR3 is 13 residues. Germline V gene lookup returns CDR1 SQVTM and CDR2 ANQGSEA. V was shortened by 6 bases and J by 0 bases, with 11 bases between the two germline ends. In DNA, the CDR3 is TGCAGCGTCCCACATCGAGCTAACTATGGCTACACCTTC. It specifies CSVPHRANYGYTF.

There are many counts of this clonotype. The rearrangement links TRBV5-7 to TRBJ1-4; D is unresolved. TRBV5-7 is annotated as an ORF whose role is uncertain. The CDR3 consists of 20 residues. Deletions cut 7 bases from V and 0 bases from J, with 28 bases between. CDR3 bases: TGTGCCAGCCGCTGCCCCGCCAGGAGTATTAATCCTTCAACTAATGAAAAACTGTTTTTT. Protein: CASRCPARSINPSTNEKLFF.

This rearrangement joins TRBV18 to TRBJ1-2; 7 positions match TRBD1. This CDR3 region has 14 residues. Germline lookup yields CDR1 KGHSH and CDR2 LQKENI. J lost 6 bases, V lost 1 base, and 5 bases had no gene match. CDR3 sequence reads: CASSPLSGGDGYTF. In DNA, the CDR3 is TGTGCCAGCTCACCACTATCAGGGGGTGATGGCTACACCTTC. Complete variable domain (other parts from reference TRBV18 and TRBJ1-2): NAGVMQNPRHLVRRRGQEARLRCSPMKGHSHVYWYRQLPEEGLKFMVYLQKENIIDESGMPKERFSAEFPKEGPSILRIQQVVRGDSAAYFCASSPLSGGDGYTFGSGTRLTVV.

The chain links TRBV12-3 or TRBV12-4 to TRBJ2-1; no clear D. The CDR3 covers 15 residues. Between the trimmed V and J ends, which lost 6 bases and 7 bases, there was a span of 19 bases. CDR3 DNA: TGTGCCAGCAGGTCCACTGCTACCTCGGGTAATGAGCAGTTCTTC. Its protein product is CASRSTATSGNEQFF.

This clonotype was observed many times. This chain links TRBV7-6 with TRBJ1-3; no reliable D call. CDR3 length equals 15 residues. Germline V gene sequence: CDR1 SGHVS, CDR2 FNYEAQ. V was pared by 5 bases and J by 2 bases, with 13 bases between. Written as DNA, the CDR3 is TGTGCCAGCAGCCCTAGGCTGACTACTGGAAACACCATATATTTT. Translation gives CASSPRLTTGNTIYF.

This clonotype has at least ten counts. V and J are TRBV6-5 and TRBJ1-4; no definite D call. Germline CDR1 reads MNHEY; CDR2 reads SVGAGI. V gave up 4 bases and J gave up 0 bases, with 15 bases separating them. There are 17 residues in the CDR3. CDR3 sequence reads: CASSSFRGFATNEKLFF. CDR3 in DNA: TGTGCCAGCAGTTCTTTCCGGGGTTTTGCAACTAATGAAAAACTGTTTTTT.

The rearrangement joins TRBV5-1 to TRBJ1-2, with D uncertain. The V end was cut by 4 bases, the J end by 4 bases, with 20 bases between. Germline loops: CDR1 SGHRS, CDR2 YFSETQ. This CDR3 region has 16 residues. CDR3 DNA sequence: TGCGCCAGCAGCCCCTCCACGATAACGACAACCTATGGCTACACCTTC. This sequence encodes CASSPSTITTTYGYTF.

This clonotype was seen a few times. This chain links TRBV7-2 with TRBJ2-5, with 7 nucleotides matching TRBD2. The CDR3 runs to 15 residues. Per the germline V gene, CDR1 is SGHTA and CDR2 is FQGNSA. V shed 7 bases and J 1 base; nucleotides not matched to a gene: 9. The chain's CDR3 is CASTTRGGFQETQYF. The CDR3 DNA reads as TGTGCCAGCACTACGCGGGGAGGGTTCCAAGAGACCCAGTACTTC.

The table lists this clonotype with a few counts. The chain uses TRBV5-1 and TRBJ1-1; maybe TRBD1 (5 bases). V gave up 7 bases and J gave up 12 bases, with 19 bases separating them. Germline-derived CDR1 and CDR2 are SGHRS and YFSETQ. The CDR3 loop spans 12 amino acids. The CDR3 spells CASVGDSERPFF. The CDR3 nucleotides read TGCGCCAGCGTAGGGGATTCTGAGAGGCCTTTCTTT. Full variable domain (rest looked up from reference TRBV5-1 and TRBJ1-1): KAGVTQTPRYLIKTRGQQVTLSCSPISGHRSVSWYQQTPGQGLQFLFEYFSETQRNKGNFPGRFSGRQFSNSRSEMNVSTLELGDSALYLCASVGDSERPFFGQGTRLTVV.

This clonotype has only a few counts. V usage is TRBV20-1 and J usage is TRBJ2-7; 7 bases agree with TRBD1. Germline values: CDR1 DFQATT, CDR2 SNEGSKA (reference sequence). The ends lost 6 bases at V and 2 bases at J; junction bases unmatched: 4. The CDR3 covers 12 residues. CDR3: CSAHRGTYEQYF. The CDR3, as DNA: TGCAGTGCCCACAGGGGTACCTACGAGCAGTACTTC.

This clonotype was seen ten or more times. The chain is built from TRBV11-2 and TRBJ1-1; 8 bases match TRBD1. The CDR3 sequence is 15 residues long. Trimming took 5 bases from V and 4 from J; bases not matched to a gene: 9. Germline CDR1 and CDR2: SGHAT and FQNNGV. The CDR3, as DNA: TGTGCCAGCAGCCGAACTAACACAGGGGGCACTGAAGCTTTCTTT. Translation: CASSRTNTGGTEAFF. Supplemented by reference TRBV11-2 and TRBJ1-1, the full variable domain reads EAGVAQSPRYKIIEKRQSVAFWCNPISGHATLYWYQQILGQGPKLLIQFQNNGVVDDSQLPKDRFSAERLKGVDSTLKIQPAKLEDSAVYLCASSRTNTGGTEAFFGQGTRLTVV.

The rearrangement uses TRBV5-6 and TRBJ1-6; D ambiguous. V was clipped by 4 bases and J by 0 bases, with 17 bases between them. CDR1 is SGHDT and CDR2 is YYEEEE in the germline V gene. The CDR3 is 18 residues long. CDR3 DNA: TGTGCCAGCAGCGCGCTTCTTGAACCAAGCTCCTATAATTCACCCCTCCACTTT. Translation: CASSALLEPSSYNSPLHF.

This clonotype was found a few times. The chain joins TRBV29-1 to TRBJ1-1; no firm D call. Trimming pared 6 bases from V and 3 bases from J, leaving 11 bases between. The CDR3 covers 12 residues. From germline, CDR1 is SQVTM and CDR2 ANQGSEA. In nucleotides, the CDR3 is TGCAGCGTCCAGAGGGCGGACACTGAAGCTTTCTTT. Translation: CSVQRADTEAFF. Full variable domain (outside the CDR3, taken from reference TRBV29-1 and TRBJ1-1): SAVISQKPSRDICQRGTSLTIQCQVDSQVTMMFWYRQQPGQSLTLIATANQGSEATYESGFVIDKFPISRPNLTFSTLTVSNMSPEDSSIYLCSVQRADTEAFFGQGTRLTVV.

CDR3 region: CATPGRDRAYEQYF. As DNA, the CDR3 is TGTGCCACCCCGGGTCGGGACAGGGCCTACGAGCAGTACTTC. The rearrangement links TRBV6-1 to TRBJ2-7; 9 bases agree with TRBD1. This CDR3 has 14 residues. Per the germline V gene, CDR1 is MNHNS and CDR2 is SASEGT. Unmatched junction bases numbered 9, after V lost 10 bases and J lost 2 bases.

This clonotype was seen ten or more times. CDR3 sequence (DNA): TGCAGCGTTAGGACAGGGAGAGGAAAACTGTTTTTT. The encoded protein is CSVRTGRGKLFF. V and J are TRBV29-1 and TRBJ1-4, with 8 bases matching TRBD1. In germline, CDR1 is SQVTM, CDR2 ANQGSEA. This CDR3 has 12 amino acids. The J segment lost 10 bases and the V segment lost 5 bases, leaving 6 bases of the junction unmatched. The entire variable domain, with the rest obtained from reference TRBV29-1 and TRBJ1-4, is as follows: SAVISQKPSRDICQRGTSLTIQCQVDSQVTMMFWYRQQPGQSLTLIATANQGSEATYESGFVIDKFPISRPNLTFSTLTVSNMSPEDSSIYLCSVRTGRGKLFFGSGTQLSVL.

There are a few counts of this clonotype. J is TRBJ1-2 and V is TRBV20-1, with TRBD1 matching over 10 bases. The junction had 5 bases not matched to a gene; V was cut back by 6 bases and J by 4 bases. Per the germline V gene, CDR1 is DFQATT and CDR2 is SNEGSKA (reference sequence). The CDR3 runs 13 residues. This CDR3 is CSAQTGGSYGYTF. The CDR3 DNA follows: TGCAGTGCCCAGACAGGGGGCAGCTATGGCTACACCTTC.

V is TRBV5-1 and J is TRBJ2-7, with TRBD1 matching over 7 bases. V dropped 4 bases and J dropped 5; count of bases not matched to a gene: 12. CDR1 is SGHRS and CDR2 is YFSETQ in the germline V gene. CDR3 size: 15 residues. As DNA, the CDR3 is TGCGCCAGCAGCCCAACGACAGGGCGCTTCGACGAGCAGTACTTC. Translation gives CASSPTTGRFDEQYF.

The chain joins TRBV20-1 to TRBJ2-1, with 9 positions matching TRBD2. Germline-derived CDR1 and CDR2 are DFQATT and SNEGSKA (reference sequence). V shed 1 base, J shed 7 bases, and the junction held 11 bases outside the gene matches. This CDR3 region has 16 residues. CDR3 loop: CSARGPVAGVKNEQFF. CDR3 sequence (DNA): TGCAGTGCTAGAGGGCCCGTAGCGGGGGTAAAAAATGAGCAGTTCTTC.